The T cell receptor (beta chain) under discussion was sequenced for a study of CD8+CD57+ T cells in acquired aplastic anemia. Background on the study: CD4+ and CD8+ cells, once sorted, gave DNA averaging approximately 3.4 ug. Healthy donor sequencing depth: around 9.9 million CD4+, approximately 11 million CD8+ reads.

CDR3 size: 15 residues. V was shortened by 6 bases and J by 7 bases, with 21 bases between the two germline ends. Genomic DNA constituted the template upon which TCR beta VDJ and CDR3 profiling was performed. TCRdb recomputed calls from the reads with MiXCR, one row per CDR3 protein. The repertoire consists of some 240,000 distinct CDR3 sequences, with 30% to 35% occurring once and the leading ten covering around 1.1%. This clonotype appeared a few times. The antigen is undetermined. Study-wide results and limits: Common to patients and controls were twenty-nine CD8+ CDR3 sequences. CD8+ Simpson's diversity showed no significant patient-control difference.

The receptor was derived from a human donor in good health, serving as a control. V is TRBV12-3 or TRBV12-4 and J is TRBJ2-5, with a tentative D call TRBD2 (7 bases). Sequenced material: sorted CD4+, CD8+, or CD8+CD57+ T cells (not recorded which) from PBMCs. The CDR3 sequence: CASSRGAGEVGTQYF. The CDR3, as DNA: TGTGCCAGCAGCCGGGGGGCAGGCGAGGTTGGGACCCAGTACTTC.